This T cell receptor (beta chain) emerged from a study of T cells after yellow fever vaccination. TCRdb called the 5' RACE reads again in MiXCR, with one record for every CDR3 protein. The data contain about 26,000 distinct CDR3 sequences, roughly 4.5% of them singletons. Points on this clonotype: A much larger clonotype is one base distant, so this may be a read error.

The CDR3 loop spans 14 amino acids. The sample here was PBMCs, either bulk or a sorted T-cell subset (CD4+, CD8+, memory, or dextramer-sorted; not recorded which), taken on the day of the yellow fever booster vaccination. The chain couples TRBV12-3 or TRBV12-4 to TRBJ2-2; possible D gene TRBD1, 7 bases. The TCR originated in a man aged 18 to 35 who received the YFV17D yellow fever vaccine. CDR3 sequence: CASRQGGDTGELYF. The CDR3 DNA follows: TGTGCCAGCCGGCAGGGGGGCGACACCGGGGAGCTGTATTTT.